This T cell receptor beta chain came from a study of shared clonotypes between healthy human individuals (dated by TCRdb to the early 2020s). Broadly, across the study: Three men and two women, aged 18 to 49 years, made up the cohort. Each donor's leukapheresis produced roughly between roughly 0.85 and 10 billion PBMCs. To estimate repertoire size and how much clonotype sharing occurs between individuals, the study deeply sequenced the blood TCR repertoires of several healthy adults. Per donor, three plates each were used for CD4 naive and CD4 memory, two for CD8 naive, and one for CD8 memory. To increase sequencing depth and limit assay-specific biases, TCR repertoire library preparation and sequencing were carried out by different laboratories using diverse techniques.

The study at large found these results: Because the study included a small number of donors, the genetic and exposure-history diversity represented was limited. When a handful of donors were compared, the shared fraction of clonotypes was 5% to 6.5% for naive CD4, 3.5% to 4% for naive CD8, 2.3% for memory CD4, and roughly 0.43% for memory CD8. Rarefaction of sorted-subset datasets indicated incomplete sequencing despite the large sequencing depth. Pairwise subsampling led to the expectation that sequencing depth would affect the degree of clonotype sharing among donors. Only blood was sampled, and tissue TCR repertoires likely differ from those in blood. Compared with non-shared clonotypes, clonotypes shared by all four sorted-subset donors had higher generation probabilities. Naive subsets generally had larger estimated clonotype richness than memory subsets did.

CD8 naive samples were CD45RO-negative cells positively selected for CCR7, giving a CD45RA+CCR7+ population that excluded TemRA cells. Donors were healthy HIV-negative adults with no recently reported acute infections or vaccinations. All donors were Caucasian adults living in Nashville, Tennessee, USA. Blood was obtained by leukapheresis, after which PBMCs were separated by Ficoll-Histopaque density gradient centrifugation and cryopreserved in liquid nitrogen vapor phase. Analytical flow cytometry was used to check the purity and quantity of every magnetically sorted T cell population. Genomic DNA was isolated from each sorted fraction and quantified by UV absorbance on a Nanodrop 2000c. On this clone: It lacks a known antigen. No qualities accompany the bases; no much larger clone lies one base away.

Measured from the cysteine to the phenylalanine, the CDR3 is 16 residues long. Only the CDR3 portion is preserved as DNA: 48 bases, with reading frame beginning at the first base. After removal of 4 bases from V and 8 bases from J, the junction retains 11 bases not matched to a gene. CDR1 is given as SGHDT and CDR2 as YYEEEE, both from the germline V gene. TCR CDR3 regions were amplified from genomic DNA by multiplex PCR using the deep immunoSEQ assay. Extracted genomic DNA from each cell subset was distributed evenly across all wells of several immunoSEQ 96-well plates, and each plate was treated as a replicate. Each replicate PCR for sorted subsets received approximately 220 ng genomic DNA, equal to 30,000 or so T cell genomes. Purified libraries were measured with a Qubit 3.0 fluorometer, size-checked on a Bioanalyzer 2100, and measured again with the KAPA Library Quantification kit. Each immunoSEQ 96-well plate was sequenced on its own single-read 150-cycle Illumina NextSeq 550 flow cell. The study's own analysis went as follows. Because the immunoSEQ output included only junctional sequences and no quality scores, the filtering could not be the same as the filtering used for full-length reads. To assign V/J genes and CDR3, sequences were annotated against IMGT germline references using PyIR, a Python wrapper for IgBLAST v1.9. Reads were filtered out if the reads had weak V/J assignments (E-value above 1e-6), no CDR3, stop codons, out-of-frame junctions, or ambiguous translated residues. V3J clonotypes were defined as sequences sharing the same inferred V gene, J gene, and CDR3 amino acid sequence. To compute the percentage overlap between repertoires, the number of shared unique clonotypes was divided by the size of the smaller repertoire. Repertoire richness was assessed with RTK rarefaction, the Chao1 estimator, and Recon v2.1 estimates of unobserved clonotypes. OLGA was used to compute generation probabilities for all TCRbeta clonotypes that the gDNA method yielded from four donors. In TCRdb, the immuneACCESS table is reduced to in-frame sequences with V and J assigned. These tables do not hold every clone; where another copy was compared, an unresolved V gene accounts for under half, and the others remain unexplained. For V, J and clone size, that table is used; D and trimming come from the DNA. This sample comprises roughly 590,000 clones, about 95% of them detected only once. Of the sample, around 0.097% is held by the ten largest clones.

This clonotype was obtained from a woman in her thirties in good health. The rearranged segments are TRBV5-6 and TRBJ2-1; TRBD2 aligns with 11 central bases. Sample: naive CD8+ T cells sorted from blood. According to the study, the label for this sample's cell subset or site signals: CD45RA+CCR7+. The encoded CDR3 is CASSLWSSGRWDEQFF. The nucleotide sequence is TGTGCCAGCAGCCTGTGGTCTAGCGGGAGGTGGGATGAGCAGTTCTTC.